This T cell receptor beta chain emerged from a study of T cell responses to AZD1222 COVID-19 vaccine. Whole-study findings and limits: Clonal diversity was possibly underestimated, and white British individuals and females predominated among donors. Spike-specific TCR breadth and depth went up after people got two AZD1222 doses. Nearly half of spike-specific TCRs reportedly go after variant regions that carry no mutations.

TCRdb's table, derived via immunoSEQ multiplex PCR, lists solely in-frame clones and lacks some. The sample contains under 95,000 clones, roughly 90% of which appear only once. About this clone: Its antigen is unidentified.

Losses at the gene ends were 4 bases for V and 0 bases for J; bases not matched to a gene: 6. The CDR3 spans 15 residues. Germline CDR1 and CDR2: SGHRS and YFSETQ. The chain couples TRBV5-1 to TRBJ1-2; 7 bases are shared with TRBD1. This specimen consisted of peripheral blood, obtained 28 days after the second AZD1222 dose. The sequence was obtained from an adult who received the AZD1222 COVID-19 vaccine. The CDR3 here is CASSPNQGANYGYTF. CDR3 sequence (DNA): TGCGCCAGCAGCCCAAATCAGGGGGCTAACTATGGCTACACCTTC.